A selection of T cell receptor beta chains follows, all from one sample in a study of cytomegalovirus exposure and HLA in healthy donors. This table comes from immunoSEQ multiplex PCR, and its TCRdb copy is limited to in-frame clones, with some not included. The sample has approximately 100,000 clones; under 75% are singletons. Material for sequencing was PBMCs. Receptor source: a human donor in good health. CDR3s include the opening cysteine and the closing phenylalanine or tryptophan. The order of the fields is CDR3 length, D gene, clone size, V gene, J gene, CDR3 DNA, CDR3 protein. The D gene is left open where the match is weak. For some rows the clone size is stated as once, few or many, or as a class when expanded; others skip it.

length: 16; D: TRBD1; size: .; V: TRBV4-3; J: TRBJ1-1; DNA: TGCGCCAGCAGCCCTGGGACAGGGTTATTCGGAACTGAAGCTTTCTTT; CDR3: CASSPGTGLFGTEAFF
length: 14; D: .; size: once; V: TRBV7-8; J: TRBJ1-2; DNA: TGTGCCAGCAGCCTGATCAGTACTAACTATGGCTACACCTTC; CDR3: CASSLISTNYGYTF
length: 13; D: .; size: few; V: TRBV29-1; J: TRBJ1-5; DNA: TGCAGCGTAGCCGACAATCGCAATCAGCCCCAGCATTTT; CDR3: CSVADNRNQPQHF
length: 16; D: TRBD2; size: .; V: TRBV7-9; J: TRBJ2-2; DNA: TGTGCCAGCAGCTTAGGACTAGCGGGGGCCACCGGGGAGCTGTTTTTT; CDR3: CASSLGLAGATGELFF
length: 13; D: TRBD1; size: once; V: TRBV5-6; J: TRBJ2-7; DNA: TGTGCCAGCAGCTTACAGGGGAGCTACGAGCAGTACTTC; CDR3: CASSLQGSYEQYF
length: 13; D: TRBD1; size: .; V: TRBV7-3; J: TRBJ1-1; DNA: TGTGCCAGCAGCTTAAGGGGGGACAGTGAAGCTTTCTTT; CDR3: CASSLRGDSEAFF
length: 15; D: .; size: .; V: TRBV7-8; J: TRBJ2-4; DNA: TGTGCCAGCAGCTCGCCCTCGGGGGGCGAAAACATTCAGTACTTC; CDR3: CASSSPSGGENIQYF
length: 13; D: .; size: few; V: TRBV7-9; J: TRBJ2-5; DNA: TGTGCCAGCAGCTTGGTGGGAGCGGAGACCCAGTACTTC; CDR3: CASSLVGAETQYF
length: 14; D: TRBD2; size: .; V: TRBV5-1; J: TRBJ2-3; DNA: TGCGCCAGCTCGGGTCCTTCGGGGGGAGATACGCAGTATTTT; CDR3: CASSGPSGGDTQYF
length: 13; D: .; size: .; V: TRBV7-2; J: TRBJ1-1; DNA: TGTGCCAGCAACAACAGCAGGAACACTGAAGCTTTCTTT; CDR3: CASNNSRNTEAFF
length: 15; D: .; size: .; V: TRBV7-3; J: TRBJ1-6; DNA: TGTGCCAGCAGCCGAGGGGGTGGACTTGAGTCACCCCTCCACTTT; CDR3: CASSRGGGLESPLHF
length: 14; D: .; size: .; V: TRBV5-5; J: TRBJ1-5; DNA: TGTGCCAGCAGCTTGGAGCCAGGGATTCAGCCCCAGCATTTT; CDR3: CASSLEPGIQPQHF
length: 14; D: .; size: .; V: TRBV7-3; J: TRBJ2-7; DNA: TGTGCCAGCAGCTTAACGTTTTTCAGTGCCGAGCAGTACTTC; CDR3: CASSLTFFSAEQYF
length: 16; D: .; size: .; V: TRBV11-2; J: TRBJ2-2; DNA: TGTGCCAGCAGCTTCCTCGGGGCGGGGCAAGCGGGGGAGCTGTTTTTT; CDR3: CASSFLGAGQAGELFF
length: 14; D: .; size: few; V: TRBV7-2; J: TRBJ1-3; DNA: TGTGCCAGCAGGGGCAGCAGCTCTGGAAACACCATATATTTT; CDR3: CASRGSSSGNTIYF
length: 15; D: .; size: .; V: TRBV5-1; J: TRBJ1-1; DNA: TGCGCCAGCAGTCAAACAACATCCATGAACACTGAAGCTTTCTTT; CDR3: CASSQTTSMNTEAFF
length: 15; D: TRBD1; size: .; V: TRBV18; J: TRBJ1-2; DNA: TGTGCCAGCTCACCGACAGGGGTTTGGGGCTATGGCTACACCTTC; CDR3: CASSPTGVWGYGYTF
length: 15; D: TRBD1; size: .; V: TRBV7-8; J: TRBJ2-7; DNA: TGTGCCAGCAGCTTAGACAGGGGGATCTCCTACGAGCAGTACTTC; CDR3: CASSLDRGISYEQYF
length: 15; D: .; size: .; V: TRBV5-5; J: TRBJ2-5; DNA: TGTGCCAGCAGCTTGGAGGGGGGGCCGGGAGAGACCCAGTACTTC; CDR3: CASSLEGGPGETQYF
length: 12; D: TRBD2; size: .; V: TRBV2; J: TRBJ2-7; DNA: TGTGCCAGCACTAGGGAGGGACTGTGGCAGTACTTC; CDR3: CASTREGLWQYF
length: 15; D: TRBD1; size: .; V: TRBV2; J: TRBJ1-1; DNA: TGTGCCAGCAGTCTACAGGGGTCGGAGAACACTGAAGCTTTCTTT; CDR3: CASSLQGSENTEAFF
length: 15; D: TRBD2; size: few; V: TRBV18; J: TRBJ2-1; DNA: TGTGCCAGCTCACCCTCCGGGACTAGCGTCAATGAGCAGTTCTTC; CDR3: CASSPSGTSVNEQFF
length: 18; D: TRBD2; size: .; V: TRBV7-2; J: TRBJ2-7; DNA: TGTGCCAGCAGCCCTTCCTCTAGCGGGGGGAACTACGTCTACGAGCAGTACTTC; CDR3: CASSPSSSGGNYVYEQYF
length: 16; D: TRBD1; size: few; V: TRBV7-9; J: TRBJ1-4; DNA: TGTGCCAGCAGCTTAGCGCGCCAGGGGGCGGAGGAAAAACTGTTTTTT; CDR3: CASSLARQGAEEKLFF
length: 13; D: TRBD1; size: .; V: TRBV30; J: TRBJ1-6; DNA: TGTGCCTGGGAACAGGGGGCGAATTCACCCCTCCACTTT; CDR3: CAWEQGANSPLHF
length: 11; D: .; size: .; V: TRBV6-5; J: TRBJ1-3; DNA: TGTGCCAGCAGTTACGGAGACACCATATATTTT; CDR3: CASSYGDTIYF
length: 15; D: TRBD1; size: .; V: TRBV7-2; J: TRBJ2-2; DNA: TGTGCCAGCAGCTTCCGGGACAGGGGGTCCGGGGAGCTGTTTTTT; CDR3: CASSFRDRGSGELFF
length: 16; D: .; size: .; V: TRBV9; J: TRBJ1-2; DNA: TGTGCCAGCAGCCCAAGCGGGGCGGACAGTAACTATGGCTACACCTTC; CDR3: CASSPSGADSNYGYTF
length: 18; D: .; size: .; V: TRBV11-1; J: TRBJ1-1; DNA: TGTGCCAGCAGCTTAGTGGTTATTTCGGCGGAGGAGAACACTGAAGCTTTCTTT; CDR3: CASSLVVISAEENTEAFF
length: 14; D: .; size: .; V: TRBV7-9; J: TRBJ1-1; DNA: TGTGCCAGCAGCAACTTTGTGGGAGGCACTGAAGCTTTCTTT; CDR3: CASSNFVGGTEAFF
length: 17; D: TRBD2; size: .; V: TRBV4-2; J: TRBJ2-1; DNA: TGTGCCAGCAGCCAGCAACTAGCGGGGGTGGCTTCGAATGAGCAGTTCTTC; CDR3: CASSQQLAGVASNEQFF
length: 12; D: TRBD1; size: once; V: TRBV5-6; J: TRBJ1-1; DNA: TGTGCCAGCAGCTGGACAACAGGGGGTCTTACCTTT; CDR3: CASSWTTGGLTF
length: 14; D: TRBD1; size: .; V: TRBV2; J: TRBJ1-5; DNA: TGTGCCAGCAGTGACCCGACAGGGTACCAGCCCCAGCATTTT; CDR3: CASSDPTGYQPQHF
length: 14; D: .; size: few; V: TRBV7-6; J: TRBJ2-7; DNA: TGTGCCAGCAGCTTAGAGGTAGCCTCCTACGAGCAGTACTTC; CDR3: CASSLEVASYEQYF
length: 14; D: TRBD1; size: .; V: TRBV9; J: TRBJ2-2; DNA: TGTGCCAGCAGGACAGGGGGAAACACCGGGGAGCTGTTTTTT; CDR3: CASRTGGNTGELFF
length: 17; D: TRBD2; size: .; V: TRBV12-5; J: TRBJ2-2; DNA: TGTGCTAGTGGTTGGAGCGGGAACGCCGCGAACACCGGGGAGCTGTTTTTT; CDR3: CASGWSGNAANTGELFF
length: 14; D: .; size: .; V: TRBV7-9; J: TRBJ1-1; DNA: TGTGCCAGCAGCCCACAGGTGATGAACACTGAAGCTTTCTTT; CDR3: CASSPQVMNTEAFF